These T cell receptor beta chains were read from a single sample in a study of spatial heterogeneity in lung cancer. MiXCR, run by TCRdb on the 5' RACE reads, gives a single entry per CDR3 protein. The sample carries fewer than 45,000 distinct CDR3 sequences, about 10% recorded once. Sequenced here: PBMCs, sampled at follow-up. Receptor source: a female donor with early-stage non-small cell lung cancer. CDR3s include the opening cysteine and the closing phenylalanine or tryptophan. The D gene is left open where the match is weak. Clone size is given for some rows only: seen once, a few or many times, or a class if the clone is expanded.

V gene	D gene	J gene	clone size	CDR3 protein	CDR3 DNA
TRBV10-2	.	TRBJ2-7	.	CASSGNSYEQYF	TGCGCCAGCAGTGGGAACAGTTACGAGCAGTACTTC
TRBV6-2/TRBV6-3	TRBD2	TRBJ2-1	.	CASSQIGTSGGHEQFF	TGTGCCAGCAGTCAAATCGGGACTAGCGGGGGTCATGAGCAGTTCTTC
TRBV4-2	.	TRBJ2-7	many	CASSQELTALTLGEQYF	TGTGCCAGCAGCCAAGAACTCACTGCTCTGACTCTAGGCGAGCAGTACTTC
TRBV18	.	TRBJ2-7	medium-sized	CASSPGWPGGDRWYEQYF	TGTGCCAGCTCACCCGGATGGCCAGGGGGGGACAGATGGTACGAGCAGTACTTC
TRBV2	.	TRBJ1-1	many	CASSANRDSTEAFF	TGTGCCAGCAGTGCAAACAGGGATAGTACTGAAGCTTTCTTT
TRBV20-1	.	TRBJ2-7	many	CSATPGGTYEQYF	TGCAGTGCTACACCAGGGGGGACCTACGAGCAGTACTTC
TRBV19	TRBD2	TRBJ2-1	.	CASSIFSGGASEQFF	TGTGCCAGTAGTATTTTTAGCGGGGGGGCCAGTGAGCAGTTCTTC
TRBV20-1	.	TRBJ2-5	.	CSARGSRAQETQYF	TGCAGTGCTAGAGGGTCGAGGGCCCAAGAGACCCAGTACTTC
TRBV20-1	TRBD2	TRBJ2-7	.	CSARSGGDEQYF	TGCAGTGCGCGGTCTGGGGGGGACGAGCAGTACTTC
TRBV5-1	.	TRBJ1-1	.	CASSQGTMNTEAFF	TGCGCCAGCAGTCAGGGTACCATGAACACTGAAGCTTTCTTT
TRBV2	.	TRBJ1-5	.	CASTYGGISNQPQHF	TGTGCCAGCACCTACGGGGGGATTAGCAATCAGCCCCAGCATTTT
TRBV7-8	TRBD2	TRBJ2-3	medium-sized	CASSRRTSGGQDTQYF	TGTGCCAGCAGCCGACGGACTAGCGGGGGGCAGGATACGCAGTATTTT
TRBV5-4	TRBD1	TRBJ2-3	many	CASSLETGGGDTQYF	TGTGCCAGCAGCTTAGAGACAGGGGGTGGTGATACGCAGTATTTT
TRBV27	.	TRBJ1-1	many	CASQPGGLNTEAFF	TGTGCCAGCCAGCCGGGGGGGTTGAACACTGAAGCTTTCTTT
TRBV20-1	TRBD1	TRBJ2-3	.	CSASPRQGGTDTQYF	TGCAGTGCCTCCCCCCGACAGGGTGGCACAGATACGCAGTATTTT